This TCR beta chain was identified during a study of T cells in tuberculosis. Profiling relied on immunoSEQ multiplex PCR, and the TCRdb table lists in-frame clones only, not all of them. Here the sample spans 25,000 to 35,000 clones, 85% to 90% being singletons. The CDR3 has 16 amino acids. Trimming removed 3 bases from V and 6 bases from J; junction bases left unmatched: 7. Per the germline V gene, CDR1 is KGHSH and CDR2 is LQKENI. Tuberculin skin test and IGRA determined adolescents' latent tuberculosis status at entry. Study-wide results and caveats: Using the GMM-specific repertoire gave 85% to 90% accuracy versus around 70% with motifs.

Notes on this clone: Its antigen is currently unknown.

This clonotype originated in a donor aged 10 to 29 with latent tuberculosis or without tuberculosis infection. The chain recombines TRBV18 with TRBJ1-6; 8 nucleotides align to TRBD1. Material for sequencing was PBMCs. CDR3 sequence: CASSPFGQGTNSPLHF. As DNA, the CDR3 is TGTGCCAGCTCACCCTTCGGACAGGGCACTAATTCACCCCTCCACTTT.